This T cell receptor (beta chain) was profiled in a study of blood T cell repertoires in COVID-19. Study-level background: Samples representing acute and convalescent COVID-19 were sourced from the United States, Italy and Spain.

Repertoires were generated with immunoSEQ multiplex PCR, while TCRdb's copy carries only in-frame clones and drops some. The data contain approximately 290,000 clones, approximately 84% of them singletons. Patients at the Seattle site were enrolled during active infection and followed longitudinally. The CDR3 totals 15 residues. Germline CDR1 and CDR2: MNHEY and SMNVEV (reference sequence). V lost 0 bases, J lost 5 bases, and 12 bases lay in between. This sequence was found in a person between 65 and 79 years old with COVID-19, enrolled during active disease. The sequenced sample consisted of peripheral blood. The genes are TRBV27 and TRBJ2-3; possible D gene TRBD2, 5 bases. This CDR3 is CASSLSPLAGDTQYF. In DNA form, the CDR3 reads TGTGCCAGCAGTTTATCGCCGCTAGCAGGAGATACGCAGTATTTT.